This TCR beta chain was found in a study of Graves' ophthalmopathy and Graves' hyperthyroidism. Study in general: No ophthalmopathy within 18 months of follow-up signified stable hyperthyroidism.

RNA transcripts were the source from which TCR beta CDR3 regions were amplified. HTBI primers primed a first-round RT-PCR, and a second-round multiplex PCR followed. Each CDR3 protein is one row after TCRdb ran MiXCR on the multiplex PCR reads. The table has 560,000 or so distinct CDR3 sequences, less than 40% seen once; the top ten hold around 4.6%. Diagnosis was based on clinical symptoms, serum thyroxine, TRAb, thyroid ultrasound and orbital computed tomography. At least ten counts were recorded for this clonotype. Its target is not known. This CDR3 comprises 13 residues. Trimming removed 1 base at V and 11 bases at J, with 14 bases between. The germline gives CDR1 SEHNR, CDR2 FQNEAQ (reference sequence). Study-wide findings and caveats: Its predictions of ophthalmopathy progression gave the model roughly 71% sensitivity and roughly 76% specificity. Most expanded clonotypes from thyroid (those above 0.001 frequency) were also found in blood.

The gene calls are TRBV7-9 and TRBJ1-2; possible D gene TRBD1, 5 bases. The receptor's source is an adult man with Graves' hyperthyroidism. Sequenced material: peripheral blood or thyroid tissue (not recorded which). The CDR3 loop is CASSLDGGMGYTF. In DNA, the CDR3 is TGTGCCAGCAGCTTAGACGGGGGAATGGGGTACACCTTC.